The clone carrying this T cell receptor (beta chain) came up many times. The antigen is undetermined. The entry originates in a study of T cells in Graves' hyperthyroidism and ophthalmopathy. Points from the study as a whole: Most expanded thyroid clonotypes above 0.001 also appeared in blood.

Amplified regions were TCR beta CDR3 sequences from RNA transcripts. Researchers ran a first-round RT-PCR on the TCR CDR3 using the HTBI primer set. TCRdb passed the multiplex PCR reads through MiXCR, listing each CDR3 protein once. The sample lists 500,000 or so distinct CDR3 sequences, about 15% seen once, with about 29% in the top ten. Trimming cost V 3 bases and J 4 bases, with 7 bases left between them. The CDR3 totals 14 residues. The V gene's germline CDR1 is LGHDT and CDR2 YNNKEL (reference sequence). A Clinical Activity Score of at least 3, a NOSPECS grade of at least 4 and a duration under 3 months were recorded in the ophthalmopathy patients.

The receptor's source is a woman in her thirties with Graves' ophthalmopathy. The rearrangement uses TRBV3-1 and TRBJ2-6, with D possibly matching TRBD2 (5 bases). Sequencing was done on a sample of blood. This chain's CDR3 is CASSHLAGANVLTF. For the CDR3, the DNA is TGTGCCAGCAGCCATCTAGCCGGGGCCAACGTCCTGACTTTC.